The text below deals with one T cell receptor beta chain. Its antigen is not known. Specified time point: persistent/refractory GD, antithyroid drugs over 5 years with positive TRAb. Extracted RNA from PBMCs served as the source of the TCR library. Trimming at V came to 7 bases and at J to 10 bases, leaving 17 bases not matched to a gene. CDR3 length: 17 residues. Germline loops: CDR1 MDHEN, CDR2 SYDVKM. This entry comes from a study of regulatory T cells in long-lasting Graves disease. Study-level findings and limits: New patients shared 970 or so public clonotypes, and persistent patients shared more, with around 2,600.

Building the TCR beta libraries relied on iRepertoire HTBI primers, and CDR3 regions underwent Arm-PCR. TCRdb re-derived calls from the multiplex PCR reads in MiXCR, one entry per CDR3 protein. In the table there are over 650,000 distinct CDR3 sequences, 25% to 35% of which are singletons. This TCR was recovered from a female donor with Graves disease. The chain uses TRBV28 and TRBJ1-6, with 9 bases fitting TRBD1. Source: peripheral blood mononuclear cells (PBMCs), taken when the disease was refractory, from a patient treated with antithyroid drugs. The CDR3: CASNPRGLRDRDSPLHF. The CDR3 nucleotides read TGTGCCAGCAATCCTCGAGGACTCCGGGACAGGGACTCACCCCTCCACTTT.